A single sample is the source of the 20 T cell receptor beta chains below, sequenced in a study of OX40 agonist ivuxolimab in advanced cancers. Sequencing used immunoSEQ multiplex PCR; TCRdb keeps in-frame clones, though not all of them. The table has roughly 92,000 clones, around 85% seen once. Sequenced here: CD4+ or CD8+ T cells sorted from blood, sampled in a trial of the OX40 agonist ivuxolimab. All receptors come from an adult with an advanced solid tumor such as melanoma, head and neck, liver or kidney cancer.

This clone has just one count. This chain uses TRBV27 with TRBJ1-5; D call uncertain. The CDR3 spans 12 residues. V dropped 6 bases and J dropped 9 bases, with 12 bases sitting between them. The germline V gene has CDR1 MNHEY and CDR2 SMNVEV (reference sequence). CDR3 in amino acids: CASSLLPGPQHF. The CDR3 DNA follows: TGTGCCAGCAGCCTACTACCAGGGCCCCAGCATTTT.

This clone was found a few times. V is TRBV30 and J is TRBJ1-6; unclear D gene. The CDR3 sequence is 14 residues long. The germline CDR1 and CDR2 sequences are GTSNPN and SVGIG (reference sequence). V lost 2 bases and J lost 7, with 12 bases in between. The CDR3 nucleotides read TGTGCCTGGAGTCCCGCTACTAAGAATTCACCCCTCCACTTT. As protein: CAWSPATKNSPLHF. Variable domain in full (rest from reference TRBV30 and TRBJ1-6): SQTIHQWPATLVQPVGSPLSLECTVEGTSNPNLYWYRQAAGRGLQLLFYSVGIGQISSEVPQNLSASRPQDRQFILSSKKLLLSDSGFYLCAWSPATKNSPLHFGNGTRLTVT.

This chain joins TRBV5-6 and TRBJ1-4, with D unresolved. CDR1 is SGHDT and CDR2 is YYEEEE in the germline V gene. Trimming stripped 1 base from V and 3 bases from J, with 10 bases between. This CDR3 region has 15 residues. CDR3 residues: CASSLSRSANEKLFF. The CDR3 DNA is TGTGCCAGCAGCTTGTCAAGGTCAGCTAATGAAAAACTGTTTTTT.

The chain uses TRBV7-6 and TRBJ2-7; D perhaps matches TRBD2 (6 bases). Trimming stripped 2 bases from V and 7 bases from J, with 12 bases between. The CDR3 is made up of 13 amino acids. Germline loops: CDR1 SGHVS, CDR2 FNYEAQ. In DNA form, the CDR3 reads TGTGCCAGCAGCTTAAGTCGGGAGCGAGAGCAGTACTTC. Translation gives CASSLSREREQYF.

This clone was found once. The chain joins TRBV7-2 to TRBJ2-7; 8 bases map to TRBD1. V lost 0 bases to trimming and J lost 6 bases; unmatched junction nucleotides: 4. The germline CDR1 and CDR2 sequences are SGHTA and FQGNSA. The CDR3 loop spans 14 amino acids. The CDR3 here is CASSLAQDRVEQYF. CDR3 nucleotide sequence: TGTGCCAGCAGCTTAGCGCAGGACAGGGTCGAGCAGTACTTC.

The chain combines TRBV19 with TRBJ1-5, with a possible D match to TRBD1 (6 bases). V gave up 6 bases and J gave up 0 bases, with 12 bases separating them. The CDR3 loop spans 15 amino acids. CDR1 LNHDA and CDR2 SQIVND come from the germline V gene (reference sequence). CDR3 in amino acids: CASRLGTHSNQPQHF. The CDR3 DNA reads TGTGCCAGTAGGCTAGGGACACATAGCAATCAGCCCCAGCATTTT.

CDR3 DNA: TGTGCCAGCAGTGACAGTGGGAGCTATGGCTACACCTTC. As protein: CASSDSGSYGYTF. This sequence joins TRBV28 and TRBJ1-2; TRBD1 might be the D (5 bases). This CDR3 comprises 13 residues. Germline V gives CDR1 MDHEN, CDR2 SYDVKM. The V end lost 5 bases, the J end lost 4 bases, and 11 bases lay between the germline ends.

The rearrangement joins TRBV14 to TRBJ2-2; a possible D gene is TRBD1 (5 bases). This CDR3 region has 13 residues. Deletions cut 6 bases from V and 8 bases from J, with 13 bases between. Germline-derived CDR1 and CDR2 are SGHDN and FVKESK. The CDR3 DNA sequence: TGTGCCAGCAGTAACCAGGGTTTTGGGGAGCTGTTTTTT. This encodes CASSNQGFGELFF.

The chain recombines TRBV4-2 with TRBJ1-3; the D gene is possibly TRBD1 (5 bases). The CDR3 is made up of 15 amino acids. V lost 4 bases and J lost 0, with 10 bases in between. Looked up from germline, CDR1 is LGHNA and CDR2 is YNFKEQ. The CDR3, as DNA: TGTGCCAGCAGCCCGAACAGGCTCTCTGGAAACACCATATATTTT. Translation gives CASSPNRLSGNTIYF.

The gene calls are TRBV30 and TRBJ2-1, with TRBD2 matching 9 bases. This CDR3 has 15 residues. V trimming: 4 bases; J trimming: 2 bases; junction bases outside the gene matches: 6. Germline V gene lookup returns CDR1 GTSNPN and CDR2 SVGIG (reference sequence). This CDR3 is CAWKRLAEPYNEQFF. CDR3 nucleotide sequence: TGTGCCTGGAAAAGACTAGCGGAGCCCTACAATGAGCAGTTCTTC.

The J gene is TRBJ2-2, the V gene TRBV27; TRBD2 matches 12 bases. V lost 1 base and J lost 5; bases outside the gene matches: 17. The CDR3 has 21 amino acids. Germline V gene lookup returns CDR1 MNHEY and CDR2 SMNVEV (reference sequence). The CDR3 loop reads CASSLYGPLAGGGRGTGELFF. CDR3 nucleotides: TGTGCCAGCAGTTTATACGGGCCACTAGCGGGGGGCGGGAGAGGGACCGGGGAGCTGTTTTTT.

The V gene is TRBV7-2, the J gene TRBJ2-7, with 9 bases lining up with TRBD2. The CDR3 has 14 amino acids. Germline CDR1 and CDR2: SGHTA and FQGNSA. V was pared by 3 bases and J by 6 bases, with 6 bases of the junction left unmatched. The CDR3 loop is CASSLSGGHGEQYF. DNA for the CDR3: TGTGCCAGCAGCTTGAGCGGGGGGCATGGCGAGCAGTACTTC. Looking up the rest from reference TRBV7-2 and TRBJ2-7 gives the full variable domain: GAGVSQSPSNKVTEKGKDVELRCDPISGHTALYWYRQSLGQGLEFLIYFQGNSAPDKSGLPSDRFSAERTGGSVSTLTIQRTQQEDSAVYLCASSLSGGHGEQYFGPGTRLTVT.

V gene TRBV2 combines with J gene TRBJ2-6, with 7 bases lining up with TRBD2. CDR1 SNHLY and CDR2 FYNNEI come from the germline V gene. The trim removed 1 base at V and 0 bases at J, leaving 9 bases unmatched. The CDR3 runs to 19 residues. The CDR3 loop reads CASSEVWGAGNSGANVLTF. In DNA, the CDR3 is TGTGCCAGCAGTGAAGTGTGGGGAGCGGGAAACTCTGGGGCCAACGTCCTGACTTTC.

With respect to this clone: Germline and junction disagree at one end, which may indicate a read error. The rearrangement links TRBV4-2 to TRBJ2-7; maybe TRBD1 (7 bases). Germline values: CDR1 LGHNA, CDR2 YNFKEQ. This CDR3 spans 12 amino acids. In DNA form, the CDR3 reads TGTGCCAGCAGCCAAGCAGGGGGGCAATTGAACTTC. Residues: CASSQAGGQLNF.

The CDR3 here is CASSYGTSGRFQTQYF. The CDR3 DNA sequence: TGTGCCAGCAGCTACGGGACTAGCGGGAGGTTTCAGACCCAGTACTTC. The chain joins TRBV9 to TRBJ2-5; 15 positions match TRBD2. V trimming: 4 bases; J trimming: 6 bases; junction bases outside the gene matches: 7. The CDR3 covers 16 residues. Germline CDR1 and CDR2: SGDLS and YYNGEE.

As concerns this clone: One junction end disagrees with the germline gene, perhaps due to a read error. The chain uses TRBV6-1 and TRBJ2-3; TRBD1 agrees at 9 bases. Germline lookup yields CDR1 MNHNS and CDR2 SASEGT. The CDR3 consists of 12 residues. The CDR3 loop reads CTTGGETDTQYF. As DNA, the CDR3 is TGCACCACAGGGGGCGAAACAGATACGCAGTATTTT.

This rearrangement joins TRBV6-5 to TRBJ2-7, with 7 positions matching TRBD1. V dropped 5 bases and J dropped 2; count of bases not matched to a gene: 6. The CDR3 is 14 amino acids. Germline CDR1 reads MNHEY; CDR2 reads SVGAGI. The chain's CDR3 is CASSGRDSTYEQYF. Written as DNA, the CDR3 is TGTGCCAGCAGTGGCCGGGACAGCACCTACGAGCAGTACTTC.

The chain joins TRBV18 to TRBJ1-1; tentative D call: TRBD1 (6 bases). Germline CDR1 KGHSH, CDR2 LQKENI. V was clipped by 3 bases and J by 4 bases, with 18 bases between them. This CDR3 is 16 amino acids long. CDR3 region: CASSPGSRGRGTEAFF. The DNA for the CDR3 is TGTGCCAGCTCACCTGGATCCCGGGGGCGCGGCACTGAAGCTTTCTTT.

V and J are TRBV30 and TRBJ2-7, with D hard to call. CDR3 length: 11 amino acids. Trimming removed 3 bases from V and 5 bases from J, with 8 bases in between. The germline V gene has CDR1 GTSNPN and CDR2 SVGIG (reference sequence). CDR3 in DNA: TGTGCCTGGAGCGCCCTCCACGAGCAGTACTTC. This encodes CAWSALHEQYF.

This sequence joins TRBV9 and TRBJ1-1; D perhaps matches TRBD1 (6 bases). This CDR3 contains 13 residues. From germline, CDR1 is SGDLS and CDR2 YYNGEE. V lost 2 bases and J lost 1, with 6 bases in between. DNA for the CDR3: TGTGCCAGCAGCGTGACAGGGAACACTGAAGCTTTCTTT. This translates into CASSVTGNTEAFF.